One sample yielded the 19 T cell receptor beta chains listed below, sequenced in a study of blood T cell repertoires in COVID-19. Produced via immunoSEQ multiplex PCR; TCRdb's table is partial and in-frame only. The sample yields approximately 10,000 clones, 70% to 75% seen once. The sample was peripheral blood. The receptors shown here come from a man aged 60 to 69 with COVID-19, enrolled during active disease.

V is TRBV20-1 and J is TRBJ2-1, with D possibly being TRBD2 (6 bases). This CDR3 is 11 amino acids long. Looked up from germline, CDR1 is DFQATT and CDR2 is SNEGSKA (reference sequence). Deletions cut 3 bases from V and 8 bases from J, with 8 bases between. The CDR3 nucleotides are TGCAGTGCTAGGGGCGGGGATGAGCAGTTCTTC. Amino acid sequence: CSARGGDEQFF.

This sequence joins TRBV6-5 and TRBJ1-1, with TRBD1 identical over 7 bases. J lost 4 bases, V lost 8 bases, and 10 bases had no gene match. The germline CDR1 and CDR2 sequences are MNHEY and SVGAGI. This CDR3 is 14 amino acids long. The CDR3 DNA sequence: TGTGCCAGCGAGGACAGGATCAAGGGCACTGAAGCTTTCTTT. Encoded protein: CASEDRIKGTEAFF.

V usage is TRBV24-1 and J usage is TRBJ1-1; a weak D match, TRBD1 (5 bases). The CDR3 contains 12 residues. From germline, CDR1 is KGHDR and CDR2 SFDVKD. Trimming shortened V by 1 base and J by 8 bases, and 7 bases separated the two germline ends. The CDR3 nucleotides read TGTGCCACCAGTGATTTCGCAGGGGAAGCTTTCTTT. It encodes CATSDFAGEAFF.

The chain joins TRBV7-3 to TRBJ2-1; TRBD2 might be the D (5 bases). CDR1 is SGHTA, CDR2 FQGTGA, per germline. This CDR3 has 13 residues. The V and J ends lost 5 bases and 10 bases respectively, with 15 bases between them. The CDR3 nucleotides are TGTGCCAGCAGCCTTACGCCGGACTTGGAGCAGTTCTTC. This sequence encodes CASSLTPDLEQFF.

This sequence joins TRBV27 and TRBJ2-7; the match to TRBD1 covers 7 bases. J lost 1 base, V lost 5 bases, and 5 bases had no gene match. Per germline, CDR1 MNHEY and CDR2 SMNVEV (reference sequence). The CDR3 is 14 amino acids. The CDR3 DNA is TGTGCCAGCAGTCCACGACAGGGATCCTACGAGCAGTACGTC. It specifies CASSPRQGSYEQYV.

This clone turned up a few times. This chain connects TRBV7-6 to TRBJ1-1; 10 bases line up with TRBD1. Germline V gene sequence: CDR1 SGHVS, CDR2 FNYEAQ. The CDR3 is 15 amino acids. V lost 1 base and J lost 3; bases outside the gene matches: 2. The CDR3 region is CASSLGTGGDTEAFF. CDR3 bases: TGTGCCAGCAGCTTAGGGACAGGGGGAGACACTGAAGCTTTCTTT.

The CDR3 reads CASSPRLAGSNEQFF. The CDR3 DNA reads TGTGCCAGCAGCCCCCGGCTAGCGGGTAGCAATGAGCAGTTCTTC. This chain connects TRBV11-3 to TRBJ2-1, with 8 bases that match TRBD2. The ends lost 5 bases at V and 6 bases at J; junction bases unmatched: 9. CDR3 length: 15 residues. Germline CDR1 reads SGHNT; CDR2 reads YENEEA.

The chain combines TRBV6-5 with TRBJ1-6, with no clear D. CDR3 length: 14 residues. The germline gives CDR1 MNHEY, CDR2 SVGAGI. Trimming took 8 bases from V and 10 from J, leaving 18 bases between them. The CDR3 loop is CASLARSPPSPLHF. DNA of the CDR3: TGTGCCAGCTTAGCCAGATCCCCCCCCTCACCCCTCCACTTT.

This clone is termed medium-sized. The V gene is TRBV2, the J gene TRBJ2-2, with a possible D match to TRBD2 (5 bases). Germline-derived CDR1 and CDR2 are SNHLY and FYNNEI. V dropped 8 bases and J dropped 0 bases, with 7 bases sitting between them. CDR3 length: 13 residues. The CDR3 reads CASSLANTGELFF. For the CDR3, the DNA is TGTGCCAGCTCACTAGCGAACACCGGGGAGCTGTTTTTT.

This clone was seen a single time. The V gene is TRBV6-5, the J gene TRBJ2-1, with 9 bases lining up with TRBD2. In germline, CDR1 is MNHEY, CDR2 SVGAGI. With 2 bases clipped from V and 2 bases from J, the junction kept 1 base outside the gene matches. This CDR3 is 15 amino acids long. The CDR3 region has the DNA TGTGCCAGCAGTTACGGACTAGCGACCTACAATGAGCAGTTCTTC. Residues: CASSYGLATYNEQFF.

The table lists this clone with a few counts. The chain carries TRBV4-1 and TRBJ1-6; 11 nucleotides match TRBD1. Looked up from germline, CDR1 is MGHRA and CDR2 is YSYEKL. This CDR3 region has 16 residues. The J segment lost 6 bases and the V segment lost 3 bases, leaving 4 bases of the junction unmatched. The CDR3 sequence is CASSHGQGAGNSPLHF. CDR3 sequence (DNA): TGCGCCAGCAGCCACGGACAGGGGGCCGGTAATTCACCCCTCCACTTT.

The chain links TRBV3-1 (or the pseudogene TRBV3-2) to TRBJ2-3; D not resolved. The germline V and J ends were trimmed by 2 bases and 5 bases, with 8 bases remaining between them. Germline CDR1 and CDR2: LGHDT and YNNKEL (reference sequence). The CDR3 has 13 amino acids. For the CDR3, the DNA is TGTGCCAGCAGCCAATCCCGACTAGATACGCAGTATTTT. Translated: CASSQSRLDTQYF.

By sample share, this clone is medium-sized. The chain employs TRBV6-5 and TRBJ2-7; 7 nucleotides line up with TRBD1. CDR3 length: 15 amino acids. After removal of 2 bases from V and 5 bases from J, the junction contained 9 bases not matched to a gene. In germline, CDR1 is MNHEY, CDR2 SVGAGI. For the CDR3, the DNA is TGTGCCAGCAGTTACCGTACAAGGGGGCGCAACGAGCAGTACTTC. Translating gives CASSYRTRGRNEQYF.

This sequence joins TRBV7-9 and TRBJ2-7; 9 bases align to TRBD1. The CDR3 has 13 residues. Per the germline V gene, CDR1 is SEHNR and CDR2 is FQNEAQ (reference sequence). Trimming removed 5 bases from V and 3 bases from J; junction bases left unmatched: 2. As DNA, the CDR3 is TGTGCCAGCAGCCCGGGACAGGGCTACGAGCAGTACTTC. Translated: CASSPGQGYEQYF.

The chain combines TRBV27 with TRBJ1-5, with TRBD1 as a possible D gene (5 bases). The length of the CDR3 is 16 residues. The V and J ends lost 0 bases and 2 bases respectively, with 11 bases between them. Germline V CDR1 and CDR2: MNHEY, SMNVEV (reference sequence). Written as DNA, the CDR3 is TGTGCCAGCAGTTTATCAGGGGAGGTTGGCAATCAGCCCCAGCATTTT. This encodes CASSLSGEVGNQPQHF.

The chain employs TRBV6-5 and TRBJ1-1, with D possibly TRBD1 on 5 matching bases. The CDR3 has 15 residues. Germline V CDR1 and CDR2: MNHEY, SVGAGI. V was shortened by 6 bases and J by 2 bases, with 16 bases between the two germline ends. The CDR3 protein is CASRPRTGGNTEAFF. CDR3 coding DNA: TGTGCCAGCAGGCCCCGTACAGGCGGTAACACTGAAGCTTTCTTT.

This clone occurred a few times. The chain recombines TRBV5-6 with TRBJ1-2, with D unclear. In germline, CDR1 is SGHDT, CDR2 YYEEEE. Trimming pared 4 bases from V and 2 bases from J, leaving 12 bases between. The CDR3 extends over 14 amino acids. CDR3 sequence (DNA): TGTGCCAGCAGCGTCGCTGGAGGGAACTATGGCTACACCTTC. Amino acids: CASSVAGGNYGYTF.

V is TRBV18 and J is TRBJ1-1; a weak D match, TRBD1 (5 bases). Germline CDR1 KGHSH, CDR2 LQKENI. There are 12 residues in the CDR3. Trimming shortened V by 3 bases and J by 11 bases, and 13 bases separated the two germline ends. The CDR3 sequence: CASSPRGEGAFF. The CDR3 DNA sequence: TGTGCCAGCTCACCGCGGGGGGAGGGTGCTTTCTTT.

The chain couples TRBV6-5 to TRBJ1-4; a weak D match, TRBD1 (5 bases). V was trimmed by 7 bases and J by 8 bases, leaving 17 bases between them. Germline CDR1 MNHEY, CDR2 SVGAGI. The CDR3 extends over 14 amino acids. CDR3 nucleotides: TGTGCCAGCACCCGGGGGGGTCTTCGGGAAAAACTGTTTTTT. Its protein is CASTRGGLREKLFF.